The 22 T cell receptor beta chains given below trace back to one sample, sequenced in a study of T-cell memory formation after mild COVID-19. Via MiXCR, TCRdb re-called the 5' RACE reads, giving one row per CDR3 protein. The profile shows 550,000 to 700,000 distinct CDR3 sequences, around 16% of them singletons. Sequenced sample: PBMCs or a T cell subset sorted from them (not recorded which). The receptors were gathered from an adult woman who had mild COVID-19 (a few samples of this study predate the infection). Cell type and time point are not known.

The V call is TRBV5-6, the J call TRBJ2-2; D is ambiguous. CDR1 and CDR2 from the germline V gene are SGHDT and YYEEEE. V was shortened by 1 base and J by 6 bases, with 13 bases between the two germline ends. The length of the CDR3 is 15 residues. The CDR3 sequence is CASSLPPTPPGELFF. Here the CDR3 DNA reads TGTGCCAGCAGCTTGCCACCGACCCCCCCCGGGGAGCTGTTTTTT.

This clonotype has a handful of counts. The V gene is TRBV7-8, the J gene TRBJ2-3, with 7 bases identical to TRBD2. The CDR3 totals 15 residues. Germline CDR1 SGHVS, CDR2 FQNEAQ. V lost 4 bases and J lost 1; bases outside the gene matches: 5. CDR3 amino acids: CASSSIAGRTDTQYF. DNA for the CDR3: TGTGCCAGCAGCTCCATAGCGGGCCGCACAGATACGCAGTATTTT.

This clonotype was seen only a few times. The chain joins TRBV6-6 to TRBJ2-2; 12 bases align to TRBD2. CDR3 length equals 16 residues. From germline, CDR1 is MNHNY and CDR2 SVGAGI (reference sequence). V lost 10 bases and J lost 3; bases outside the gene matches: 9. The CDR3 DNA follows: TGTGCCACCCGGACTAGCGGGAAAGGTGACACCGGGGAGCTGTTTTTT. Its protein product is CATRTSGKGDTGELFF.

The rearrangement uses TRBV27 and TRBJ1-3; D might be TRBD1 (5 bases). CDR3 length: 17 amino acids. CDR1 and CDR2 (germline): MNHEY, SMNVEV (reference sequence). The V gene lost 0 bases and the J gene lost 9 bases, with 21 bases spanning the gap. The CDR3 DNA reads as TGTGCCAGCAGTTTATCCACCCGGGGGACCTTGGTTCGCACCATATATTTT. It is translated as CASSLSTRGTLVRTIYF.

This chain connects TRBV11-3 to TRBJ2-7, with 8 positions matching TRBD1. Germline values: CDR1 SGHNT, CDR2 YENEEA. CDR3 length: 16 residues. V was pared by 3 bases and J by 0 bases, with 7 bases of the junction left unmatched. CDR3 DNA: TGTGCCAGCAGCTTTATGGGGACAGGAATCTCCTACGAGCAGTACTTC. It encodes CASSFMGTGISYEQYF.

The chain is built from TRBV12-3 or TRBV12-4 and TRBJ1-3; D gene ambiguous. CDR3 size: 16 residues. Trimming shortened V by 5 bases and J by 1 base, and 15 bases separated the two germline ends. CDR3 sequence (DNA): TGTGCCAGCAGTCGCCTCGGACCGATTTCTGGAAACACCATATATTTT. The encoded protein is CASSRLGPISGNTIYF.

This clonotype was observed a handful of times. The J gene is TRBJ2-1, the V gene TRBV3-1; 10 positions match TRBD2. Germline V gene sequence: CDR1 LGHDT, CDR2 YNNKEL (reference sequence). The length of the CDR3 is 16 residues. J was trimmed by 1 base and V by 1 base; bases with no gene match: 1. In DNA form, the CDR3 reads TGTGCCAGCAGCCAAGCTAGCGGGGGATCCTACAATGAGCAGTTCTTC. Its translation: CASSQASGGSYNEQFF.

The table lists this clonotype with a few counts. The rearrangement links TRBV20-1 to TRBJ2-1; weak D call: TRBD2 (6 bases). V was shortened by 3 bases and J by 3 bases, with 9 bases between the two germline ends. The CDR3 extends over 13 amino acids. CDR1 and CDR2 (germline): DFQATT, SNEGSKA (reference sequence). The CDR3 DNA is TGCAGTGCTAGCGGGAGAAACTACAATGAGCAGTTCTTC. Translation: CSASGRNYNEQFF.

This clonotype was found many times. V is TRBV6-2 or TRBV6-3 and J is TRBJ1-2, with unresolved D. The CDR3 covers 13 residues. Germline V gene sequence: CDR1 MNHEY, CDR2 SVGEGT. The V end was cut by 0 bases, the J end by 3 bases, with 5 bases between. The DNA of the CDR3 is TGTGCCAGCAGTTACTCTCAGGACTATGGCTACACCTTC. This sequence encodes CASSYSQDYGYTF.

V and J are TRBV29-1 and TRBJ1-1, with D unclear. Between the trimmed V and J ends, which lost 4 bases and 0 bases, there was a span of 9 bases. Germline V lookup: CDR1 SQVTM, CDR2 ANQGSEA. The length of the CDR3 is 13 residues. DNA for the CDR3: TGCAGCGTTGCCAGAATTATGAACACTGAAGCTTTCTTT. The encoded protein is CSVARIMNTEAFF. Together with reference TRBV29-1 and TRBJ1-1, the CDR3 gives the full variable domain: SAVISQKPSRDICQRGTSLTIQCQVDSQVTMMFWYRQQPGQSLTLIATANQGSEATYESGFVIDKFPISRPNLTFSTLTVSNMSPEDSSIYLCSVARIMNTEAFFGQGTRLTVV.

This clonotype was observed a handful of times. The chain combines TRBV27 with TRBJ2-1; TRBD2 agrees at 8 bases. V lost 3 bases and J lost 10; bases outside the gene matches: 11. The germline V gene encodes CDR1 MNHEY and CDR2 SMNVEV (reference sequence). This CDR3 is built from 15 residues. The CDR3 loop reads CASSLRREVLQEQFF. The CDR3 DNA reads TGTGCCAGCAGTTTGCGGCGGGAGGTCCTCCAGGAGCAGTTCTTC.

V gene TRBV5-1 combines with J gene TRBJ1-2; TRBD1 matches at 7 bases. The trim removed 1 base at V and 8 bases at J, leaving 14 bases unmatched. The germline gives CDR1 SGHRS, CDR2 YFSETQ. This CDR3 comprises 16 residues. CDR3 sequence: CASSLRTGFRVGGYTF. DNA for the CDR3: TGCGCCAGCAGCTTGCGGACAGGTTTTCGTGTAGGGGGCTACACCTTC.

There are many counts of this clonotype. This chain connects TRBV12-3 or TRBV12-4 to TRBJ1-2; D unclear. This CDR3 region has 12 residues. V lost 2 bases to trimming and J lost 10 bases, with 11 bases between them. CDR3 in amino acids: CASSLSSGFYTF. Here the CDR3 DNA reads TGTGCCAGCAGTTTAAGTTCTGGGTTCTACACCTTC.

A few counts support this clonotype. This sequence joins TRBV5-6 and TRBJ2-2; a weak D match, TRBD2 (5 bases). CDR1 is SGHDT and CDR2 is YYEEEE in the germline V gene. Trimming cost V 4 bases and J 0 bases, with 10 bases left between them. The CDR3 has 15 residues. CDR3 coding DNA: TGTGCCAGCAGCCAAGGACTGACGAACACCGGGGAGCTGTTTTTT. This codes for CASSQGLTNTGELFF.

This clonotype has only a few counts. V usage is TRBV20-1 and J usage is TRBJ2-1; TRBD2 might be the D (6 bases). V was pared by 0 bases and J by 1 base, with 13 bases between. Germline CDR1 DFQATT, CDR2 SNEGSKA (reference sequence). The CDR3 has 16 residues. CDR3 nucleotide sequence: TGCAGTGCTAGAGATCGGGCGGGGCCATCCTACAATGAGCAGTTCTTC. Amino acid sequence: CSARDRAGPSYNEQFF.

This clonotype occurred a few times. V gene TRBV20-1 combines with J gene TRBJ1-2; D gene unclear. The length of the CDR3 is 14 residues. Germline lookup yields CDR1 DFQATT and CDR2 SNEGSKA (reference sequence). Trimming took 6 bases from V and 0 from J, leaving 14 bases between them. This chain's CDR3 is CSAPENGANYGYTF. The DNA of the CDR3 is TGCAGTGCACCCGAAAACGGGGCTAACTATGGCTACACCTTC.

This clonotype was recorded a few times. The V and J genes are TRBV5-1 and TRBJ2-1; TRBD1 is a possible D gene (6 bases). CDR3 size: 16 residues. V gave up 0 bases and J gave up 0 bases, with 10 bases separating them. Germline V gives CDR1 SGHRS, CDR2 YFSETQ. The CDR3 protein is CASSLVGAISYNEQFF. The CDR3 DNA is TGCGCCAGCAGCTTGGTGGGGGCAATCTCCTACAATGAGCAGTTCTTC.

The genes are TRBV15 and TRBJ2-5; D is possibly TRBD1 or TRBD2 (6 bases each). CDR1 and CDR2 from the germline V gene are LNHNV and YYDKDF (reference sequence). This CDR3 has 14 amino acids. V dropped 6 bases and J dropped 4 bases, with 15 bases sitting between them. The CDR3 reads CATREGGVGETQYF. CDR3 nucleotides: TGTGCCACCAGGGAGGGGGGAGTGGGAGAGACCCAGTACTTC. Supplemented by reference TRBV15 and TRBJ2-5, the full variable domain reads DAMVIQNPRYQVTQFGKPVTLSCSQTLNHNVMYWYQQKSSQAPKLLFHYYDKDFNNEADTPDNFQSRRPNTSFCFLDIRSPGLGDTAMYLCATREGGVGETQYFGPGTRLLVL.

This chain connects TRBV24-1 to TRBJ2-3, with 10 positions matching TRBD2. V lost 5 bases, J lost 5 bases, and 6 bases stayed unmatched. Germline loops: CDR1 KGHDR, CDR2 SFDVKD. The CDR3 contains 15 residues. The CDR3 DNA reads TGTGCCACCAGTGGAATAGCGGGAGGTCTAGATACGCAGTATTTT. Amino acids: CATSGIAGGLDTQYF.

This clonotype was seen a handful of times. In DNA, the CDR3 is TGTGCCAGCAGTTACCCCAGCCGCCCTGGGATCTACGAGCAGTACTTC. Its protein is CASSYPSRPGIYEQYF. The chain employs TRBV6-5 and TRBJ2-7; no reliable D call. The CDR3 runs to 16 residues. V shed 2 bases and J shed 3 bases, with 17 bases lying between them. CDR1 and CDR2 from the germline V gene are MNHEY and SVGAGI.

This clonotype showed up just a few times. The chain uses TRBV5-1 and TRBJ1-6; 7 positions agree with TRBD1. V lost 5 bases to trimming and J lost 6 bases; unmatched junction nucleotides: 5. CDR1 is SGHRS, CDR2 YFSETQ, per germline. The CDR3 has 14 amino acids. This CDR3 is CASSLTGVNSPLHF. The CDR3 region has the DNA TGCGCCAGCAGTTTAACAGGGGTTAATTCACCCCTCCACTTT.

The chain uses TRBV7-2 and TRBJ2-1; 7 nucleotides agree with TRBD2. CDR1 SGHTA and CDR2 FQGNSA come from the germline V gene. The junction had 9 bases not matched to a gene; V was cut back by 7 bases and J by 3 bases. The CDR3 consists of 15 residues. This CDR3 reads CASTVSGPHYNEQFF. As DNA, the CDR3 is TGTGCCAGCACCGTTAGCGGGCCACACTACAATGAGCAGTTCTTC.